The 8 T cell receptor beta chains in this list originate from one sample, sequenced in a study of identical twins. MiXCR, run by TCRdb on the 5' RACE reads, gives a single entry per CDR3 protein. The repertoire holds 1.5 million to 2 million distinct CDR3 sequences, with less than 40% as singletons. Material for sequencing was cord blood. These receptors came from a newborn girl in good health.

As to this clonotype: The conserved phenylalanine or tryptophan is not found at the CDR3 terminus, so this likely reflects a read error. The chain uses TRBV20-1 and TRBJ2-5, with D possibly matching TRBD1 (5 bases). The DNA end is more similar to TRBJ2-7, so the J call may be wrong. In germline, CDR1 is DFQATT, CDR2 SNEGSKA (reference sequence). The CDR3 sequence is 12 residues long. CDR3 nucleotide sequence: TGCAGTGCTAGAGATCAGGGATACGAGCAGTACTTG. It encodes CSARDQGYEQYL.

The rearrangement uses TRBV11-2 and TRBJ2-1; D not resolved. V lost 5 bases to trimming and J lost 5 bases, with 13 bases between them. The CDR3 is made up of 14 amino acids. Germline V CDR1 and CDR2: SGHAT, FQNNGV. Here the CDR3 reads CASSPQNSHNEQFF. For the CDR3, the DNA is TGTGCCAGCAGCCCCCAAAACAGCCACAATGAGCAGTTCTTC. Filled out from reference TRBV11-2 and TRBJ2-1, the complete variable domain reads EAGVAQSPRYKIIEKRQSVAFWCNPISGHATLYWYQQILGQGPKLLIQFQNNGVVDDSQLPKDRFSAERLKGVDSTLKIQPAKLEDSAVYLCASSPQNSHNEQFFGPGTRLTVL.

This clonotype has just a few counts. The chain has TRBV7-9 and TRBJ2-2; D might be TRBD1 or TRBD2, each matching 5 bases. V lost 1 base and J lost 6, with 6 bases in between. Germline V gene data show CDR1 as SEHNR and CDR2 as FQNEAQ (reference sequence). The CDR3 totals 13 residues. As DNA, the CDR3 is TGTGCCAGCAGCTTAGAGGGACCCGGGGAGCTGTTTTTT. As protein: CASSLEGPGELFF.

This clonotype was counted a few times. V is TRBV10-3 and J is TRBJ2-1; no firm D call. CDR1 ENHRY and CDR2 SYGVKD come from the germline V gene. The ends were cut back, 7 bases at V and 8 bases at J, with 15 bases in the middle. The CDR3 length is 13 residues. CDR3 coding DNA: TGTGCCATCAATGTGAAGCCGGCAGATGAGCAGTTCTTC. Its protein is CAINVKPADEQFF.

CDR3 bases: TGTGCCAGCAGTGGGGACCGGGAGCTTCGTACTAGCACAGATACGCAGTATTTT. It yields the protein CASSGDRELRTSTDTQYF. The gene calls are TRBV2 and TRBJ2-3; D might be TRBD2 (6 bases). Germline CDR1 reads SNHLY; CDR2 reads FYNNEI. Trimming stripped 4 bases from V and 0 bases from J, with 20 bases between. The CDR3 is 18 amino acids.

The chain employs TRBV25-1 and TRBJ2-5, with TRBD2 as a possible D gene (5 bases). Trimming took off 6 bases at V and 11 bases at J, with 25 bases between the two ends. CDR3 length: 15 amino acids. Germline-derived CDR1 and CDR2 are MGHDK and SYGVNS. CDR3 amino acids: CASRIPGLTSNEQYF. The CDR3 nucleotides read TGTGCCAGCAGGATCCCCGGACTGACCTCCAATGAGCAGTACTTC.

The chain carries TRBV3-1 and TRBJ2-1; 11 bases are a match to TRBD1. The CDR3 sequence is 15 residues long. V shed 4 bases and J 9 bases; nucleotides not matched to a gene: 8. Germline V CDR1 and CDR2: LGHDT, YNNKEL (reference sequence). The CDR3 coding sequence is TGTGCCAGCAGCCGCCCCGGGACAGGGGGGGGTGAGCAGTTCTTC. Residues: CASSRPGTGGGEQFF.

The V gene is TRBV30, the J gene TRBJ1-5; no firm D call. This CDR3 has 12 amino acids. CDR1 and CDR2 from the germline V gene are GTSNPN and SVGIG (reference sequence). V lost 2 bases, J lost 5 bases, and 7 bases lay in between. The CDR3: CAWSLNDQPQHF. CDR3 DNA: TGTGCCTGGAGTCTAAACGATCAGCCCCAGCATTTT.